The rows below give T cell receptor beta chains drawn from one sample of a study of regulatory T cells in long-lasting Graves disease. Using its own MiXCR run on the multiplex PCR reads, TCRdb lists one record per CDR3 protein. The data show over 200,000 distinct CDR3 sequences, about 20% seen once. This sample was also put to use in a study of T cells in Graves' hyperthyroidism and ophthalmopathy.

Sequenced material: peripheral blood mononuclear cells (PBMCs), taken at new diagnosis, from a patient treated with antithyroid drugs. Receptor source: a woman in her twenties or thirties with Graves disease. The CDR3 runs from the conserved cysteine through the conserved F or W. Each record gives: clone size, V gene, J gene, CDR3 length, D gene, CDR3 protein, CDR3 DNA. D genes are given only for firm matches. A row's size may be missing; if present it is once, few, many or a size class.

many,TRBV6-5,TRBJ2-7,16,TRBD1,CASSYSTGRSTYEQYF,TGTGCCAGCAGTTACTCGACAGGGAGATCAACCTACGAGCAGTACTTC
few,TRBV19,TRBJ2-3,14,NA,CASKPSLSADTQYF,TGTGCCAGTAAGCCGTCGCTAAGCGCAGATACGCAGTATTTT
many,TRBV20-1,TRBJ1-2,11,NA,CSARADYGYTF,TGCAGTGCTAGAGCGGACTATGGCTACACCTTC
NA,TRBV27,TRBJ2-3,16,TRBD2,CASRDGGAVGTDTQYF,TGTGCCAGCAGGGACGGGGGGGCGGTCGGAACAGATACGCAGTATTTT
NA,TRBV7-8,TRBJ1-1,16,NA,CASSPRWGAEGTEAFF,TGTGCCAGCAGCCCCCGGTGGGGTGCCGAGGGCACTGAAGCTTTCTTT
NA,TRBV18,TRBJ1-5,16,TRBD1,CASSPRGTGFIEPQHF,TGTGCCAGCTCACCACGTGGGACAGGGTTTATCGAGCCCCAGCATTTT
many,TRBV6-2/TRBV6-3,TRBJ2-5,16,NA,CASSYSPAGRQETQYF,TGTGCCAGCAGTTACTCTCCGGCAGGCCGACAAGAGACCCAGTACTTC
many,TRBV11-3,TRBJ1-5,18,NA,CASSLHQGREGSNQPQHF,TGTGCCAGCAGCTTACATCAGGGGCGCGAGGGTAGCAATCAGCCCCAGCATTTT
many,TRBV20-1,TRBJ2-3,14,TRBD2,CSARTSGGFSRRYF,TGCAGTGCTCGTACTAGCGGGGGCTTTTCACGGCGGTATTTT
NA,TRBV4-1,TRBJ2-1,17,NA,CASSQEPLTGSYNEQFF,TGCGCCAGCAGCCAAGAGCCCTTAACCGGCTCCTACAATGAGCAGTTCTTC
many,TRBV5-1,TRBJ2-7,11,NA,CASSLDYEQYF,TGTGCCAGCAGCCTGGACTACGAGCAGTACTTC
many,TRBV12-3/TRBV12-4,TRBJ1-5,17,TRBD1,CASSSTQGALGNQPQHF,TGTGCCAGCAGTTCGACACAGGGGGCGCTTGGCAATCAGCCCCAGCATTTT
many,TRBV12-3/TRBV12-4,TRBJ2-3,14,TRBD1,CASSLAQGDGTQYF,TGTGCCAGCAGTTTAGCACAGGGGGACGGTACGCAGTATTTT
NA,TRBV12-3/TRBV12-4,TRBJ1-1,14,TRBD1,CASRTGGFNTEAFF,TGTGCCAGCAGGACAGGGGGCTTCAACACTGAAGCTTTCTTT
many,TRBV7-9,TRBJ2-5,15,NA,CASSLPRGRGETQYF,TGTGCCAGCAGCCTCCCCCGGGGGCGCGGAGAGACCCAGTACTTC
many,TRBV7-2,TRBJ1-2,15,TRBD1,CASSLASGGFYGYTF,TGTGCCAGCAGCTTAGCGTCAGGGGGCTTCTATGGCTACACCTTC
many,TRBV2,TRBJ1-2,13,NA,CASRPSLNYGYTF,TGTGCCAGCAGGCCCAGCCTTAACTATGGCTACACCTTC
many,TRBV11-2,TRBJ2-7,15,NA,CASSLVGFSSYEQYF,TGTGCCAGCAGCTTAGTAGGGTTCAGCTCCTACGAGCAGTACTTC
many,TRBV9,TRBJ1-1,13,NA,CASSGGDKAEAFF,TGTGCCAGCAGCGGGGGCGACAAGGCCGAAGCTTTCTTT
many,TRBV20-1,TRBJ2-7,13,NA,CSANHKLTYEQYF,TGCAGTGCTAACCACAAACTCACCTACGAGCAGTACTTC
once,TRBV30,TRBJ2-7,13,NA,CAWTPGLYYEQYF,TGTGCCTGGACTCCGGGACTTTACTACGAGCAGTACTTC
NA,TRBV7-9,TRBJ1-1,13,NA,CASSLVGGDEAFF,TGTGCCAGCAGCTTGGTCGGGGGTGATGAAGCTTTCTTT
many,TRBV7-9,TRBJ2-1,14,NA,CASSRPNSDNEQFF,TGTGCCAGCAGTCGCCCGAACAGCGACAATGAGCAGTTCTTC
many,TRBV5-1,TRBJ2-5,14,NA,CASSLEGDQETQYF,TGCGCCAGCAGCTTGGAGGGGGACCAAGAGACCCAGTACTTC
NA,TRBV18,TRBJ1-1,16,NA,CASSPRSGHPNTEAFF,TGTGCCAGCTCACCACGGTCCGGACACCCGAACACTGAAGCTTTCTTT
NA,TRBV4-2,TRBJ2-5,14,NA,CASSPLEGGRGQYF,TGTGCCAGCAGCCCCCTGGAGGGCGGCCGAGGCCAGTACTTC
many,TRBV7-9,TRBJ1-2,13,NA,CASSLAAGSGYTF,TGTGCCAGCAGCTTAGCTGCGGGGAGCGGCTACACCTTC
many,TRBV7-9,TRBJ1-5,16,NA,CASSLVGARGNQPQHF,TGTGCCAGCAGCTTAGTAGGGGCTCGGGGCAATCAGCCCCAGCATTTT
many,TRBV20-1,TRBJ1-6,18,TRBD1,CSASEDRGLSSYNSPLHF,TGCAGTGCAAGCGAGGACAGGGGCCTGAGCTCCTATAATTCACCCCTCCACTTT
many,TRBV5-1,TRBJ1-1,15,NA,CASSFEGTLRTEAFF,TGCGCCAGCAGCTTTGAGGGGACCCTTAGGACTGAAGCTTTCTTT
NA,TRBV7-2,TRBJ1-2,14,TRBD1,CASSLVQGGHGYTF,TGTGCCAGCAGCTTAGTACAGGGGGGCCATGGCTACACCTTC
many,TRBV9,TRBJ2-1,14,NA,CASSAQVSYNEQFF,TGTGCCAGCAGCGCACAGGTCTCCTACAATGAGCAGTTCTTC
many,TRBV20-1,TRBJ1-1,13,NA,CSAREVGGTEAFF,TGCAGTGCTAGAGAGGTGGGAGGCACTGAAGCTTTCTTT
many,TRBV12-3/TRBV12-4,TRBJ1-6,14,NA,CASSFRDINSPLHF,TGTGCCAGCAGTTTTCGGGACATTAATTCACCCCTCCACTTT
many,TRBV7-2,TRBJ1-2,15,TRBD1,CASSLVVADRAFYTF,TGTGCCAGCAGCTTAGTAGTGGCGGACAGGGCTTTCTACACCTTC
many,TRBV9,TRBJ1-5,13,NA,CASSVAGNQPQHF,TGTGCCAGCAGCGTAGCAGGGAATCAGCCCCAGCATTTT
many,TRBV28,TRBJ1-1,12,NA,CASSLPATEAFF,TGTGCCAGCAGTTTACCTGCCACTGAAGCTTTCTTT
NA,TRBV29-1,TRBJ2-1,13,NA,CSGEGDSYNEQFF,TGCAGCGGAGAGGGGGACTCCTACAATGAGCAGTTCTTC
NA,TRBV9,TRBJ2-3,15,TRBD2,CASSVSGGARDTQYF,TGTGCCAGCAGCGTTAGCGGGGGGGCTAGAGATACGCAGTATTTT
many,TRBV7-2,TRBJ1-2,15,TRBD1,CASSTGTVPNYGYTF,TGTGCCAGCAGCACGGGGACAGTACCTAACTATGGCTACACCTTC
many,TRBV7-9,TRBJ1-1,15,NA,CASSLGVPGATEAFF,TGTGCCAGCAGCTTAGGGGTGCCAGGGGCCACTGAAGCTTTCTTT
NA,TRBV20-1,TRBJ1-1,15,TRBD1,CSAFGGDRGRNEAFF,TGCAGTGCTTTTGGGGGGGACAGGGGGCGAAATGAAGCTTTCTTT
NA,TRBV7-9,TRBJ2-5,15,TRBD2,CASSLSDGGAETQYF,TGTGCCAGCAGCTTAAGTGACGGGGGGGCCGAGACCCAGTACTTC
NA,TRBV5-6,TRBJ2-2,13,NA,CASSLEWERELFF,TGTGCCAGCAGCTTGGAATGGGAGCGGGAGCTGTTTTTT
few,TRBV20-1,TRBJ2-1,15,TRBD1,CSAPPARGLENEQFF,TGCAGTGCTCCCCCCGCAAGGGGGCTGGAAAATGAGCAGTTCTTC
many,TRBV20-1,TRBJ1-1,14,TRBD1,CSARGGQGNGEAFF,TGCAGTGCTAGAGGAGGACAGGGGAACGGTGAAGCTTTCTTT
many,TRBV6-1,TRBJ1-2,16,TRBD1,CASSGADTTGDYGYTF,TGTGCCAGCAGTGGGGCCGATACCACAGGGGACTATGGCTACACCTTC
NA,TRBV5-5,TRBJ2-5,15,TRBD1,CASSLGRGQEETQYF,TGTGCCAGCAGCTTGGGTAGGGGGCAAGAAGAGACCCAGTACTTC
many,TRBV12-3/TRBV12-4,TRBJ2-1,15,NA,CASSLAPGSYNEQFF,TGTGCCAGCAGTTTGGCGCCAGGGTCCTACAATGAGCAGTTCTTC
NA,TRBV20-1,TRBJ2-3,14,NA,CSARNRMGGDTQYF,TGCAGTGCTAGGAACAGAATGGGGGGAGATACGCAGTATTTT
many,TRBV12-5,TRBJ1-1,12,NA,CASGPPGSEAFF,TGTGCTAGTGGTCCCCCCGGATCTGAAGCTTTCTTT
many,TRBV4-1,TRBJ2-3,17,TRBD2,CASSQVGTSGGTDTQYF,TGTGCCAGCAGCCAAGTTGGGACTAGCGGGGGAACAGATACGCAGTATTTT
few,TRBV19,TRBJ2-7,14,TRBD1,CASTPDRVEGEQYF,TGTGCCAGTACCCCGGACAGGGTCGAAGGCGAGCAGTACTTC